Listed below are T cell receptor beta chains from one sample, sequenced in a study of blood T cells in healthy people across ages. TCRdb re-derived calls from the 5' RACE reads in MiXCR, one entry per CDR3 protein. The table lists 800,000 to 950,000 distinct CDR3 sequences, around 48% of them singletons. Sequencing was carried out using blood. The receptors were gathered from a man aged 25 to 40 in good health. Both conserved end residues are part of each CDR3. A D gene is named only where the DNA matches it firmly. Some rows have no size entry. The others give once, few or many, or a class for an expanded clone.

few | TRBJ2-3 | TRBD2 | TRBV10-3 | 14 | TGTGCCATCAGTGGAGCGGGGGCGAAGGATACGCAGTATTTT | CAISGAGAKDTQYF
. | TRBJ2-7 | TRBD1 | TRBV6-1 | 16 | TGTGCCAGCAGCGCTGACAGGGGACCGGGTCACTACGAGCAGTACTTC | CASSADRGPGHYEQYF
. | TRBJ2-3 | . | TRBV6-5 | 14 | TGTGCCAGCAGTTACGCGCAGCGCACAGATACGCAGTATTTT | CASSYAQRTDTQYF
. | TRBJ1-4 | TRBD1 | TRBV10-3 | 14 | TGTGCCATCAGTGGGACAGGCCGAAATGAAAAACTGTTTTTT | CAISGTGRNEKLFF
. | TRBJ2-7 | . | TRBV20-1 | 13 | TGCAGTGCTGCTGGAATCGGGACCTACGAGCAGTACTTC | CSAAGIGTYEQYF
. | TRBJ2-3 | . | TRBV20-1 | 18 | TGCAGTGCTAGATCCCCCCCCTCGGGGGAGGTAGGGAGAGATACGCAGTATTTT | CSARSPPSGEVGRDTQYF
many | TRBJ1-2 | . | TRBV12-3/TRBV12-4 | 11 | TGTGCCAGCAGTGACAGATCCGGCTACACCTTC | CASSDRSGYTF
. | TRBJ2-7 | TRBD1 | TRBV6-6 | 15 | TGTGCCAGCAGGGAGCCCGGGGACAGGGCGTACGAGCAGTACTTC | CASREPGDRAYEQYF
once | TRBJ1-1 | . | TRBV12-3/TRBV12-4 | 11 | TGTGCCAGCTTCGGGGGCACTGAAGCTTTCTTT | CASFGGTEAFF
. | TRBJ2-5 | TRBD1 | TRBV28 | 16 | TGTGCCAGCAGTTACGGACAGGGAGCTTACCAAGAGACCCAGTACTTC | CASSYGQGAYQETQYF
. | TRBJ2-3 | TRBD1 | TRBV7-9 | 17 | TGTGCCAGCAGCTTAGCCCGACAGGGGTTACCTACAGATACGCAGTATTTT | CASSLARQGLPTDTQYF
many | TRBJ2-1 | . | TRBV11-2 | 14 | TGTGCCAGCAGCCCCACAGGATCCCGCAATGAGCAGTTCTTC | CASSPTGSRNEQFF
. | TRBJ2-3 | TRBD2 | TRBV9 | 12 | TGTGCCAGCAGCGTAGATAGCGGGACGCAGTATTTT | CASSVDSGTQYF
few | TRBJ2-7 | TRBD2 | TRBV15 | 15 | TGTGCCACCAGGTTTAGCGGGGCCTCCATCTACGAGCAGTACTTC | CATRFSGASIYEQYF
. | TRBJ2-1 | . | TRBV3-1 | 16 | TGTGCCAGCAGCCAAGGGGGTAGCCCCGCCTACAATGAGCAGTTCTTC | CASSQGGSPAYNEQFF
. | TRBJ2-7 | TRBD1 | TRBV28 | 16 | TGTGCCAGCAGTTCCCGATCGGGACAGGTCTCCTACGAGCAGTACTTC | CASSSRSGQVSYEQYF